One and the same sample provided the 4 T cell receptor beta chains below, sequenced in a study of identical twins. Each CDR3 protein gets one entry after TCRdb re-called the 5' RACE reads with MiXCR. Of approximately 550,000 distinct CDR3 sequences listed, 20% to 25% were seen once; the top ten hold approximately 0.52%. These data are also associated with another study on yellow fever vaccine responses in identical twins.

Source material: CD4+ T cells sorted from blood. The receptors stem from a young woman in good health.

This clonotype was observed at least ten times. V usage is TRBV7-2 and J usage is TRBJ2-2; TRBD2 matches at 9 bases. The CDR3 covers 15 residues. V lost 6 bases, J lost 4 bases, and 6 bases stayed unmatched. Germline V lookup: CDR1 SGHTA, CDR2 FQGNSA. The CDR3: CASRPSGVPTGELFF. As DNA, the CDR3 is TGTGCCAGCAGGCCTAGCGGGGTACCCACCGGGGAGCTGTTTTTT.

The chain uses TRBV6-5 and TRBJ2-7, with TRBD1 as a possible D gene (6 bases). CDR3 length: 16 residues. The germline V gene has CDR1 MNHEY and CDR2 SVGAGI. Deletions cut 2 bases from V and 6 bases from J, with 20 bases between. The DNA for the CDR3 is TGTGCCAGCAGTTACCCCCCCGGGACACCGCTGGGCGAGCAGTACTTC. Translating gives CASSYPPGTPLGEQYF.

This clonotype occurred a few times. The chain employs TRBV28 and TRBJ1-2; D possibly corresponds to TRBD1 (5 bases). CDR1 MDHEN and CDR2 SYDVKM come from the germline V gene. The V end was cut by 4 bases, the J end by 10 bases, with 16 bases between. This CDR3 is built from 13 residues. The CDR3 is CASSSSGPADYTF. CDR3 nucleotides: TGTGCCAGCAGTTCCTCGGGACCGGCCGACTACACCTTC.

The rearrangement uses TRBV12-3 or TRBV12-4 and TRBJ2-1, with 10 nucleotides matching TRBD2. The trim removed 5 bases at V and 5 bases at J, leaving 6 bases unmatched. The CDR3 is 15 residues long. The CDR3 nucleotides are TGTGCCAGCAGTAGGGGACTAGCGAGAGACAATGAGCAGTTCTTC. Residues: CASSRGLARDNEQFF.